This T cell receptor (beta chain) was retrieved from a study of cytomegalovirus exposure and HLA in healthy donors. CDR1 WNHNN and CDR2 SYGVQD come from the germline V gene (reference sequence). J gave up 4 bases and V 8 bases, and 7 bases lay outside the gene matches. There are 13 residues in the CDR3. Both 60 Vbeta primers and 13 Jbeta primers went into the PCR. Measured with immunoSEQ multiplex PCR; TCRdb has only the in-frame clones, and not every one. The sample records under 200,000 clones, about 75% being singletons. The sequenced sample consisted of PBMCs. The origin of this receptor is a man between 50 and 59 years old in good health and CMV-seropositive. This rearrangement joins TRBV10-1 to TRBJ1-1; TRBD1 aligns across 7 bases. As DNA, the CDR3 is TGCGCCAGCTCAAGACAGGGTGGCACTGAAGCTTTCTTT. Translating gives CASSRQGGTEAFF.